The TCR beta chain described here comes from a study of immune cell composition in non-small cell lung cancer. Points from the study as a whole: Tumour TCR-beta clonality showed no significant link to smoking pack-years.

For this clone: Its antigen is still unknown.

Using immunoSEQ multiplex PCR, the repertoire was profiled, and TCRdb retains in-frame clones only, with some absent. The sample shows about 2,500 clones, 70% to 90% of them seen only once. The CDR3 length is 15 residues. In germline, CDR1 is LNHDA, CDR2 SQIVND (reference sequence). The V gene end was trimmed by 6 bases and the J gene end by 4 bases; junction bases not matched to a gene: 10. The chain has TRBV19 and TRBJ2-7; TRBD2 agrees at 9 bases. This receptor was obtained from a human donor with non-small cell lung cancer. Sequencing was done on a sample of lung tumor tissue. The CDR3 DNA reads as TGTGCCAGTAGATATAGCGGGAGTGAGAATTACGAGCAGTACTTC. As protein: CASRYSGSENYEQYF.